This T cell receptor beta chain is from a study of shared clonotypes between healthy human individuals. Turning to the study itself: With ages of 18 to 49, the donors were two women and a few men. Plates per donor: three CD4 naive, three CD4 memory, two CD8 naive, one CD8 memory.

With regard to this clone: The antigen remains unidentified. The same CDR3 arises from other DNA sequences in this sample as well.

Whole-study findings and limits: The sharing of approximately 5.1% of naive CD4 clonotypes was seen across several donors. Donors were few, which limited the genetic and exposure-history diversity represented.

Libraries were prepared by immunoSEQ multiplex PCR; TCRdb keeps only in-frame clonotypes and omits some of them. The sample consists of some 2 million clones, 95% of them appearing once. This CDR3 has 14 residues. Trimming took off 6 bases at V and 0 bases at J, with 11 bases between the two ends. The germline CDR1 and CDR2 sequences are SNHLY and FYNNEI. This receptor was obtained from a young man in good health. Sequenced sample: naive CD4+ T cells sorted from blood. Subset indicated: CD45RA+ positively selected. V and J are TRBV2 and TRBJ1-1, with D tentatively TRBD1 (5 bases). The CDR3 DNA is TGTGCCAGCAGACCGGACACCTTGAACACTGAAGCTTTCTTT. This sequence encodes CASRPDTLNTEAFF.